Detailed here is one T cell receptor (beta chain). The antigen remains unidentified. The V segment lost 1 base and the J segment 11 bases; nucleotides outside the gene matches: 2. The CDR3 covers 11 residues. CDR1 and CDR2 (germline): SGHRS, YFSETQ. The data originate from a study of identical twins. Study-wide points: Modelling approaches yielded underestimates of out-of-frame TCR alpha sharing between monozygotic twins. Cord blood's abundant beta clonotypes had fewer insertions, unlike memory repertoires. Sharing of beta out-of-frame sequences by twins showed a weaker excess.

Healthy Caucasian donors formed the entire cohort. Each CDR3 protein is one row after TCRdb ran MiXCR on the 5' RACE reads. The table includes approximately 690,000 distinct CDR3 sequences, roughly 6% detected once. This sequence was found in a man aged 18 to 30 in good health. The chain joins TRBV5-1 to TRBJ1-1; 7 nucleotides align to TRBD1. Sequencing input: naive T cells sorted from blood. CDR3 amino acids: CASSLTGAAFF. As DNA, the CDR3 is TGCGCCAGCAGCTTGACAGGGGCCGCTTTCTTT.